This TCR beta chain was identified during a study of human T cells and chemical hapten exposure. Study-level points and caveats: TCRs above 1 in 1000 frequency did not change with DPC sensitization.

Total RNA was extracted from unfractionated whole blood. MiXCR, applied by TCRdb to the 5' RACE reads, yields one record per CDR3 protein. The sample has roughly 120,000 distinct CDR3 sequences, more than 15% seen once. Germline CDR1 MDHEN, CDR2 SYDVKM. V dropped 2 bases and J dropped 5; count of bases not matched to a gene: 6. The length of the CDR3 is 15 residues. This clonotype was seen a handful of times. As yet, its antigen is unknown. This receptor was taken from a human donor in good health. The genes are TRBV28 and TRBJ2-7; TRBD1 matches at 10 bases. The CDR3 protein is CASSLGTGEVDEQYF. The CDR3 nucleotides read TGTGCCAGCAGTTTAGGGACAGGGGAGGTAGACGAGCAGTACTTC.